This T cell receptor (beta chain) is drawn from a study of blood T cell repertoires in COVID-19. Study context: The cDNA or gDNA used as material had been derived from T cells, B-cell-depleted T cells, or PBMCs.

Germline V CDR1 and CDR2: MNHEY, SVGAGI. The CDR3 is made up of 14 amino acids. The V gene lost 6 bases and the J gene lost 3 bases, with 12 bases spanning the gap. This clone was recorded only once. Libraries were prepared by immunoSEQ multiplex PCR; TCRdb keeps only in-frame clonotypes and omits some of them. The sample carries roughly 230,000 clones, 80% to 90% recorded once. Those enrolled, adults aged roughly 18 to 95 years, came from about two dozen US areas. Each exposed participant met a COVID-19 case in the 2 weeks preceding study entry. This receptor was identified in a woman aged 50 to 65 who had been exposed to COVID-19. The chain combines TRBV6-5 with TRBJ1-5; D might be TRBD1 (6 bases). The sequencing input was PBMCs or T cells enriched from blood (not recorded which). The CDR3 is CASSSGGLNQPQHF. The CDR3 coding sequence is TGTGCCAGCAGCTCCGGGGGGCTCAATCAGCCCCAGCATTTT.